The clone carrying this T cell receptor beta chain has ten or more counts. No antigen is known for it. This sample stems from a study of T cells in Graves' hyperthyroidism and ophthalmopathy. Amplification of TCR beta CDR3 regions used RNA as the template. HTBI primers were the set used in a first-round RT-PCR of the TCR CDR3. TCRdb reprocessed the multiplex PCR reads with MiXCR, giving one entry per CDR3 protein. Of 450,000 to 650,000 distinct CDR3 sequences in the sample, less than 25% were seen once. Aged 18 to 65, the patients had hyperthyroidism that was newly diagnosed and had lasted under 2 months. Orbital computed tomography, thyroid ultrasound, serum thyroxine and TRAb, and clinical symptoms together informed the diagnoses. Whole-study results and caveats: In validation, the model predicted ophthalmopathy. These predictions came a median about 6.5 months before onset. Appearing also in blood were most of the thyroid clonotypes expanded above 0.001.

The sequence was collected from a young man with Graves' hyperthyroidism. Sample: blood.

DNA of the CDR3: TGCGCCAGCAGTCAGACAGGGAATCAAGAGACCCAGTACTTC. This encodes CASSQTGNQETQYF. J is TRBJ2-5 and V is TRBV5-1, with 7 bases lining up with TRBD1. CDR3 length: 14 residues. V gave up 5 bases and J gave up 2 bases; unmatched junction bases: 6. The germline gives CDR1 SGHRS, CDR2 YFSETQ.